The clone carrying this T cell receptor beta chain was observed a few times. CDR1 is SGHNT and CDR2 is YENEEA in the germline V gene. Trimming shortened V by 5 bases and J by 3 bases, and 11 bases separated the two germline ends. The CDR3 is 14 amino acids. Each CDR3 protein is one row after TCRdb ran MiXCR on the 5' RACE reads. The data contain 350,000 to 600,000 distinct CDR3 sequences, 12% to 15% of them seen just once; the ten biggest clones take up roughly 0.56%. This sample stems from a study of identical twins. The sample was also linked to a second study, of yellow fever vaccine responses in identical twins.

The sequenced material came from CD4+ T cells sorted from blood. The clonotype comes from a woman aged 18-29 years in good health. The rearrangement links TRBV11-3 to TRBJ2-1, with D possibly matching TRBD1 (6 bases). The CDR3 DNA follows: TGTGCCAGCAGCCGGCAAGGGGGCTACAATGAGCAGTTCTTC. Amino acids: CASSRQGGYNEQFF.